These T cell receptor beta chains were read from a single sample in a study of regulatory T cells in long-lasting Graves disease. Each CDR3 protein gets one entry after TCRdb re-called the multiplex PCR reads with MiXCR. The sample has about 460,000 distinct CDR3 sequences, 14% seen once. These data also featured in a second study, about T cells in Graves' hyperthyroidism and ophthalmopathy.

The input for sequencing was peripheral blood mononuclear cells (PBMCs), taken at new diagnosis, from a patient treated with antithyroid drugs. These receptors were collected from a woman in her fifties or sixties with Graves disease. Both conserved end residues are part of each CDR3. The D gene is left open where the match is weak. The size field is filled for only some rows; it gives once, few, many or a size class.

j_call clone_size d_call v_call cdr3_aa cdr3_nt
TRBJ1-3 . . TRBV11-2 CASSLDPRGGSGNTIYF TGTGCCAGCAGCTTAGATCCTAGGGGAGGCTCTGGAAACACCATATATTTT
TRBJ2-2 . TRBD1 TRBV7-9 CASSSLTGTGTGELFF TGTGCCAGCAGCTCCCTGACAGGGACGGGGACCGGGGAGCTGTTTTTT
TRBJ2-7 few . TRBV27 CASSLIGAPYEQYF TGTGCCAGCAGTTTAATAGGGGCCCCCTACGAGCAGTACTTC
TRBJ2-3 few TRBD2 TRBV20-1 CSARVPSGKTSSTDTQYF TGCAGTGCTAGAGTCCCTAGCGGGAAGACCTCTAGCACAGATACGCAGTATTTT
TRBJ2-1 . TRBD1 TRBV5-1 CASSTTGTGSLSYNEQFF TGCGCCAGCAGCACCACCGGGACAGGGTCCCTCTCCTACAATGAGCAGTTCTTC
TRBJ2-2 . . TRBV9 CASSEGPQTNTGELFF TGTGCCAGCAGCGAAGGTCCCCAAACGAACACCGGGGAGCTGTTTTTT
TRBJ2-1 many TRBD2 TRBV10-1 CASSDVALAGAYNEQFF TGCGCCAGCAGTGATGTCGCCCTAGCGGGAGCCTACAATGAGCAGTTCTTC
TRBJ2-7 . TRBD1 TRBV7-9 CASNDRGENYEQYF TGTGCCAGCAACGACAGGGGGGAGAACTACGAGCAGTACTTC
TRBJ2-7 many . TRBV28 CASSKGSEQYF TGTGCCAGCAGCAAGGGGAGCGAGCAGTACTTC
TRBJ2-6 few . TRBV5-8 CASNLGQSTGANVLTF TGTGCCAGCAACTTGGGTCAGAGTACGGGGGCCAACGTCCTGACTTTC
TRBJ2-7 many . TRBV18 CASSPSPASYEQYF TGTGCCAGCTCACCATCCCCCGCTTCGTACGAGCAGTACTTC
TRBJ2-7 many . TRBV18 CASSRELSSYEQYF TGTGCCAGCTCACGGGAGTTAAGCTCCTACGAGCAGTACTTC
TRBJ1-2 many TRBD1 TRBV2 CASSPRGTGAGYTF TGTGCCAGCAGCCCCCGGGGGACAGGGGCTGGCTACACCTTC
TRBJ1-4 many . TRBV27 CASSLRATLFNEKLFF TGTGCCAGCAGTTTGAGAGCCACCTTGTTTAATGAAAAACTGTTTTTT
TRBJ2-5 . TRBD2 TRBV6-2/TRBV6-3 CASSDGVTSGSALETQYF TGTGCCAGCAGTGACGGGGTGACTAGCGGGAGTGCTTTGGAGACCCAGTACTTC
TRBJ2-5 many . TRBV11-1 CASRAVGGETQYF TGTGCCAGCAGAGCAGTGGGTGGCGAGACCCAGTACTTC